The rows below give T cell receptor beta chains drawn from one sample of a study of T cells after yellow fever vaccination. TCRdb called the 5' RACE reads again in MiXCR, with one record for every CDR3 protein. The sample records some 600,000 distinct CDR3 sequences, 9% to 15% being singletons. This specimen was PBMCs, taken on the day of the yellow fever booster vaccination. The receptor source for this set is a man aged 30 to 39 who received the YFV17D yellow fever vaccine. Both conserved end residues are part of each CDR3. Each record gives: J gene, V gene, clone size, D gene, CDR3 protein, CDR3 DNA. D genes are given only for firm matches. Clone size is shown for a subset of rows, as once, few, many or a class of expanded clone.

>TRBJ2-2|TRBV7-2|-|-
CASSLVAGLGAGELFF
TGTGCCAGCAGCTTAGTGGCAGGCCTAGGGGCCGGGGAGCTGTTTTTT
>TRBJ1-2|TRBV7-3|-|-
CASSLTGASGYTF
TGTGCCAGCAGCTTAACTGGGGCGAGTGGCTACACCTTC
>TRBJ2-3|TRBV20-1|few|-
CSAGPRASTYF
TGCAGTGCAGGCCCCCGGGCTAGCACATATTTT
>TRBJ2-4|TRBV12-3/TRBV12-4|few|-
CASSLSGKGKNIQYF
TGTGCCAGCAGTTTATCGGGAAAGGGCAAAAACATTCAGTACTTC
>TRBJ2-7|TRBV11-2|-|TRBD2
CASSLRTSGTWLEQYF
TGTGCCAGCAGCCTCCGGACTAGCGGGACGTGGCTCGAGCAGTACTTC
>TRBJ2-1|TRBV29-1|-|-
CSGRDTYNEQFF
TGCAGCGGAAGGGACACGTACAATGAGCAGTTCTTC
>TRBJ2-5|TRBV4-2|few|-
CASSPFAGDQETQYF
TGTGCCAGCAGCCCATTCGCCGGGGACCAAGAGACCCAGTACTTC
>TRBJ1-5|TRBV20-1|-|-
CSAREIQGNIHQPQHF
TGCAGTGCTAGAGAGATACAGGGAAATATCCATCAGCCCCAGCATTTT
>TRBJ2-2|TRBV7-3|many|-
CASSLTVTGELFF
TGTGCCAGCAGCTTAACGGTCACCGGGGAGCTGTTTTTT
>TRBJ1-5|TRBV7-2|-|-
CASSRRTDQPQHF
TGTGCCAGCAGCCGACGGACCGATCAGCCCCAGCATTTT
>TRBJ2-5|TRBV27|few|TRBD2
CASRLHGLAGGGETQYF
TGTGCCAGCAGACTCCATGGACTAGCGGGAGGCGGGGAGACCCAGTACTTC
>TRBJ2-5|TRBV2|few|TRBD2
CASSVYSGREETQYF
TGTGCCAGCAGTGTTTACAGCGGGAGGGAAGAGACCCAGTACTTC
>TRBJ2-1|TRBV24-1|few|TRBD2
CATSDPGLAGVMDEQFF
TGTGCCACCAGTGATCCAGGGCTAGCGGGAGTTATGGATGAGCAGTTCTTC
>TRBJ2-7|TRBV20-1|few|TRBD1
CSASRQGAYEQYF
TGCAGTGCTAGCCGACAGGGGGCTTACGAGCAGTACTTC
>TRBJ1-2|TRBV4-3|-|-
CASSQDQWGQVGYTF
TGCGCCAGCAGCCAAGATCAGTGGGGGCAGGTTGGCTACACCTTC
>TRBJ1-1|TRBV14|-|-
CASSRNPGPEAFF
TGTGCCAGCAGCCGAAACCCAGGGCCCGAAGCTTTCTTT
>TRBJ2-1|TRBV23-1|-|-
CASSQSLIRGRKFF
TGCGCCAGCAGTCAATCGCTGATCCGGGGTAGGAAGTTCTTC
>TRBJ1-1|TRBV2|few|TRBD1
CARGQGETEAFF
TGTGCCAGAGGACAGGGGGAAACTGAAGCTTTCTTT
>TRBJ2-5|TRBV5-1|few|TRBD1
CASSLTSSGQGPRETQYF
TGCGCCAGCAGCTTAACTTCCAGCGGACAGGGGCCGAGGGAGACCCAGTACTTC
>TRBJ1-3|TRBV28|-|-
CASRPNRASGNTIYF
TGTGCCAGCAGACCAAACAGGGCGTCTGGAAACACCATATATTTT
>TRBJ2-1|TRBV12-3/TRBV12-4|-|-
CASSLVAGLAYNEQFF
TGTGCCAGCAGTTTAGTAGCCGGGCTAGCCTACAATGAGCAGTTCTTC
>TRBJ1-2|TRBV6-5|many|-
CASSYDSRGFGYTF
TGTGCCAGCAGTTACGATTCTCGGGGATTCGGCTACACCTTC
>TRBJ2-4|TRBV7-9|few|TRBD2
CASSVGTRENIQYF
TGTGCCAGCAGCGTTGGGACTAGAGAAAACATTCAGTACTTC
>TRBJ1-2|TRBV24-1|-|TRBD1
CATSDTSGQGFFGYTF
TGTGCCACCAGTGACACGTCGGGACAGGGGTTTTTCGGCTACACCTTC
>TRBJ1-3|TRBV20-1|-|-
CSAKGPRSGNTIYF
TGCAGTGCTAAAGGACCTCGCTCTGGAAACACCATATATTTT
>TRBJ2-2|TRBV7-2|many|TRBD2
CASSVQAGGNTGELFF
TGTGCCAGCAGCGTACAAGCGGGAGGTAACACCGGGGAGCTGTTTTTT
>TRBJ2-1|TRBV7-3|-|-
CASSFGLNNEQFF
TGTGCCAGCAGCTTCGGCCTGAACAATGAGCAGTTCTTC
>TRBJ2-1|TRBV6-2/TRBV6-3|few|-
CASSQEFYEQFF
TGTGCCAGCAGTCAGGAGTTTTATGAGCAGTTCTTC
>TRBJ2-7|TRBV6-6|-|TRBD2
CASRPGGGYEQYF
TGTGCCAGCAGACCGGGAGGCGGGTACGAGCAGTACTTC
>TRBJ1-1|TRBV7-8|few|-
CASSSRWGEAFF
TGTGCCAGCAGCTCCAGGTGGGGTGAAGCTTTCTTT
>TRBJ2-1|TRBV7-2|many|TRBD2
CASSGTSAEQFF
TGTGCCAGCAGCGGGACTAGCGCTGAGCAGTTCTTC
>TRBJ2-1|TRBV14|few|TRBD2
CASSHSKTQALWTSGRYNEQFF
TGTGCCAGCAGCCACTCGAAGACCCAGGCCCTCTGGACTAGCGGACGTTACAATGAGCAGTTCTTC
>TRBJ1-1|TRBV15|few|-
CATSPGRSTEAFF
TGTGCCACCAGCCCCGGACGGAGCACTGAAGCTTTCTTT
>TRBJ2-7|TRBV11-1|few|TRBD2
CASSLGASGRHSSYEQYF
TGTGCCAGCAGCTTAGGGGCTAGCGGGAGGCACAGCTCCTACGAGCAGTACTTC
>TRBJ1-2|TRBV28|-|TRBD1
CASSPPGQGFYGYTF
TGTGCCAGCAGTCCCCCGGGACAGGGGTTCTATGGCTACACCTTC
>TRBJ2-7|TRBV25-1|few|TRBD2
CASSQTGLSRGYEQYF
TGTGCCAGCAGTCAAACGGGACTATCCCGCGGGTACGAGCAGTACTTC
>TRBJ2-5|TRBV19|-|TRBD1
CASSVLTGGVETQYF
TGTGCCAGTAGTGTGCTAACAGGGGGTGTGGAGACCCAGTACTTC
>TRBJ1-1|TRBV6-5|-|TRBD1
CASSHGGQDANTEAFF
TGTGCCAGCAGTCATGGGGGACAGGATGCGAACACTGAAGCTTTCTTT
>TRBJ2-7|TRBV7-2|few|TRBD2
CASSLGWDYSYEQYF
TGTGCCAGCAGCTTAGGGTGGGACTACTCCTACGAGCAGTACTTC
>TRBJ2-5|TRBV20-1|few|-
CSASADRRFRYQETQYF
TGCAGTGCTTCCGCGGACCGCCGGTTTAGGTACCAAGAGACCCAGTACTTC
>TRBJ2-7|TRBV11-1|once|TRBD2
CASSSRETTYEQYF
TGTGCCAGCAGCTCGCGGGAGACTACCTACGAGCAGTACTTC
>TRBJ2-1|TRBV7-8|many|-
CASSLIANEQFF
TGTGCCAGCAGCCTCATCGCCAATGAGCAGTTCTTC
>TRBJ1-6|TRBV25-1|-|TRBD1
CASSEGTDSSPLHF
TGTGCCAGCAGTGAAGGGACAGATTCTTCACCCCTCCACTTT
>TRBJ2-1|TRBV9|-|-
CASSVIGGGNEQFF
TGTGCCAGCAGCGTAATCGGGGGAGGCAATGAGCAGTTCTTC
>TRBJ2-3|TRBV24-1|-|-
CATSDPLGGGADTQYF
TGTGCCACCAGTGACCCCCTAGGTGGTGGGGCAGATACGCAGTATTTT
>TRBJ2-7|TRBV7-2|-|-
CASSFSGGTSGTYEQYF
TGTGCCAGCAGCTTTTCAGGGGGAACTAGCGGTACCTACGAGCAGTACTTC